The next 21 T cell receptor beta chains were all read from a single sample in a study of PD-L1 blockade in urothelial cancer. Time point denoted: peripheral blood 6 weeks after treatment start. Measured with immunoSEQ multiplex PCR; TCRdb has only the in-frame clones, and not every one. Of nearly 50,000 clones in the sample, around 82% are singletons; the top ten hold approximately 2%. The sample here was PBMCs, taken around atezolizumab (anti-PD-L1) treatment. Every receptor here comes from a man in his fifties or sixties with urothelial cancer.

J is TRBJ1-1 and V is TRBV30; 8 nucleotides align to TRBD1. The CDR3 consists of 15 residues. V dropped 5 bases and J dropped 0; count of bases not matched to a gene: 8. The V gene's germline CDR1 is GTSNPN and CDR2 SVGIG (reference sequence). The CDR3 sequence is CAWSGQAIMNTEAFF. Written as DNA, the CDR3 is TGTGCCTGGTCGGGACAGGCAATCATGAACACTGAAGCTTTCTTT. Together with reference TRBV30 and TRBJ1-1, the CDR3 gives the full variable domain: SQTIHQWPATLVQPVGSPLSLECTVEGTSNPNLYWYRQAAGRGLQLLFYSVGIGQISSEVPQNLSASRPQDRQFILSSKKLLLSDSGFYLCAWSGQAIMNTEAFFGQGTRLTVV.

Here the CDR3 DNA reads TGTGCCAGCTCACCATTCTTGTACGAGCAGTACTTC. Translated, it gives CASSPFLYEQYF. V usage is TRBV18 and J usage is TRBJ2-7; D not resolved. The CDR3 has 12 amino acids. CDR1 KGHSH and CDR2 LQKENI come from the germline V gene. Between the trimmed V and J ends, which lost 2 bases and 4 bases, there was a span of 6 bases.

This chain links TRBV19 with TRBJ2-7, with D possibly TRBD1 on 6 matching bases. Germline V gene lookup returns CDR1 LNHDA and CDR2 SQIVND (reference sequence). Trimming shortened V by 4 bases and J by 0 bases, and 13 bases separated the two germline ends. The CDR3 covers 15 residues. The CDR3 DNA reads TGTGCCAGTAGTAAAGGGGGTCTAAACTCCTACGAGCAGTACTTC. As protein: CASSKGGLNSYEQYF.

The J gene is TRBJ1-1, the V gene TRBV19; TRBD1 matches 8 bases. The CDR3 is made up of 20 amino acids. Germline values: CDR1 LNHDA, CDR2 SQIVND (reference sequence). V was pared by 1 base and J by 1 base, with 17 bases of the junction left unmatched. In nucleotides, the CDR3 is TGTGCCAGTAGTATAGGGGTGGGCGGCAGGGGGCGAGTTGAGAACACTGAAGCTTTCTTT. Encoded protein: CASSIGVGGRGRVENTEAFF.

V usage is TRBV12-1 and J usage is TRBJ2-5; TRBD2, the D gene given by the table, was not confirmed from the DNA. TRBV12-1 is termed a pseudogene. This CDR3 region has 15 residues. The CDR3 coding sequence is TGTGCCAGCAGCTTTAGCGGGGGGGCCCAAGAGACCCAGTACTTC. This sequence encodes CASSFSGGAQETQYF.

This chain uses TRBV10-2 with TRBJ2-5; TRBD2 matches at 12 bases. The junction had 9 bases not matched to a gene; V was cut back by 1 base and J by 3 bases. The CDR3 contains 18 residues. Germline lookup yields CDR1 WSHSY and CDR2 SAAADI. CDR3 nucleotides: TGCGCCAGCAGTGAGTGGAGACTAGCGGGAGTTCGGGAAGAGACCCAGTACTTC. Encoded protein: CASSEWRLAGVREETQYF.

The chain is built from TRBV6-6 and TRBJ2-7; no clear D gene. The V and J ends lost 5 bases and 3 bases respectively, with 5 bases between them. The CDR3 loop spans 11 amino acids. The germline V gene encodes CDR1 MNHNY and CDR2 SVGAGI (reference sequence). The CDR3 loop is CASSEFYEQYF. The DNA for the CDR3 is TGTGCCAGCAGTGAGTTCTACGAGCAGTACTTC.

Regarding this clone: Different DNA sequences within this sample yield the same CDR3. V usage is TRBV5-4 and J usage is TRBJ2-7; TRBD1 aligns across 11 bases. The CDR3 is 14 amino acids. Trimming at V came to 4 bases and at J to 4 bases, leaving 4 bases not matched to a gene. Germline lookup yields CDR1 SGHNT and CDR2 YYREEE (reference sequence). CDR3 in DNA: TGTGCCAGCAGCCCCGGGACAGGGGGGTACGAGCAGTACTTC. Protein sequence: CASSPGTGGYEQYF.

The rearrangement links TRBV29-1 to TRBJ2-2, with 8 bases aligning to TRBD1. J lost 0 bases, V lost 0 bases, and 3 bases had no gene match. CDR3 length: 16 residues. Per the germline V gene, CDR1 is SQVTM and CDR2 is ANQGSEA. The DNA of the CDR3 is TGCAGCGTTGAAGATGCAGGGGGCACGAACACCGGGGAGCTGTTTTTT. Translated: CSVEDAGGTNTGELFF.

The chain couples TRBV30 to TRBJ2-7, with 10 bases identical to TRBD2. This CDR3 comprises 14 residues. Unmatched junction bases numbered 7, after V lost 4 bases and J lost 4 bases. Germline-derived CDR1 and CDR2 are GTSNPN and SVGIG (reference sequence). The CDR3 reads CAWKLAGYYYEQYF. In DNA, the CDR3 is TGTGCCTGGAAACTAGCGGGATATTATTACGAGCAGTACTTC.

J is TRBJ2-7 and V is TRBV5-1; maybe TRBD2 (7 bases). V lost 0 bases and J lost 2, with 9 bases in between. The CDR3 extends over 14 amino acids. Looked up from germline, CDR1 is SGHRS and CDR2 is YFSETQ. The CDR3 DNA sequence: TGCGCCAGCAGCTTGGAGGGGGGGCCCTACGAGCAGTACTTC. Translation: CASSLEGGPYEQYF.

CDR3 DNA sequence: TGTGCCAGCAGCGTGATGAGCGGGAGCACAGATACGCAGTATTTT. Translation: CASSVMSGSTDTQYF. This chain joins TRBV9 and TRBJ2-3; possible D gene TRBD2, 6 bases. Trimming removed 2 bases at V and 0 bases at J, with 10 bases between. CDR3 length equals 15 residues. CDR1 and CDR2 (germline): SGDLS, YYNGEE.

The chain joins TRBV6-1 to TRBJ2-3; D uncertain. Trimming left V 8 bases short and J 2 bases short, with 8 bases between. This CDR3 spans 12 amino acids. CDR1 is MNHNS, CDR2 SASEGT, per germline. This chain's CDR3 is CASESTTDTQYF. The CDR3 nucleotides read TGTGCCAGCGAGAGCACCACAGATACGCAGTATTTT.

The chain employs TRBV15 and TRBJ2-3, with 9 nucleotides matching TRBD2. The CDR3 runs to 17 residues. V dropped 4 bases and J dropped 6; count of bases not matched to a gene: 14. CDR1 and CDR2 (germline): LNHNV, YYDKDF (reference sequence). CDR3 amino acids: CATSTQIAGGPLDTQYF. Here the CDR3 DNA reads TGTGCCACCAGCACCCAAATCGCGGGGGGGCCTCTGGATACGCAGTATTTT. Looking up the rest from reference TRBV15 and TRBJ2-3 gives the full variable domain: DAMVIQNPRYQVTQFGKPVTLSCSQTLNHNVMYWYQQKSSQAPKLLFHYYDKDFNNEADTPDNFQSRRPNTSFCFLDIRSPGLGDTAMYLCATSTQIAGGPLDTQYFGPGTRLTVL.

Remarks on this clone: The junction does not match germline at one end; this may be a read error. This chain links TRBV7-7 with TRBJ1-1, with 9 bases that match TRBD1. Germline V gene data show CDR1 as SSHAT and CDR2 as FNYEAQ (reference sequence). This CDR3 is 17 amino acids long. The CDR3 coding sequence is TGTGCTAGCAGCCCAGACGCTCCGGGACAGGGTCTGACTGAAGCTTTCTTT. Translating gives CASSPDAPGQGLTEAFF. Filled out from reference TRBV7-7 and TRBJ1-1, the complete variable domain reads GAGVSQSPRYKVTKRGQDVTLRCDPISSHATLYWYQQALGQGPEFLTYFNYEAQPDKSGLPSDRFSAERPEGSISTLTIQRTEQRDSAMYRCASSPDAPGQGLTEAFFGQGTRLTVV.

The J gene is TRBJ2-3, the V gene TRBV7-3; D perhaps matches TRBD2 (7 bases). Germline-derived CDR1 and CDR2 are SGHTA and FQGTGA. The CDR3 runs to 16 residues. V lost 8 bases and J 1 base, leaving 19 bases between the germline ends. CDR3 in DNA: TGTGCCAGCTCCCTGCGCGGGGGCGCACGCACAGATACGCAGTATTTT. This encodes CASSLRGGARTDTQYF. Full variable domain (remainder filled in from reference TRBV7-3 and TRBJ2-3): GAGVSQTPSNKVTEKGKYVELRCDPISGHTALYWYRQSLGQGPEFLIYFQGTGAADDSGLPNDRFFAVRPEGSVSTLKIQRTERGDSAVYLCASSLRGGARTDTQYFGPGTRLTVL.

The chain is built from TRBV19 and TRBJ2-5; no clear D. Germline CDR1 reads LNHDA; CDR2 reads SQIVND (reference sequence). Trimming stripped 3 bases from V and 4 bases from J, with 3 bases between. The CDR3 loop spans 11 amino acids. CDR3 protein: CASSMRETQYF. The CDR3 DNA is TGTGCCAGTAGTATGAGAGAGACCCAGTACTTC.

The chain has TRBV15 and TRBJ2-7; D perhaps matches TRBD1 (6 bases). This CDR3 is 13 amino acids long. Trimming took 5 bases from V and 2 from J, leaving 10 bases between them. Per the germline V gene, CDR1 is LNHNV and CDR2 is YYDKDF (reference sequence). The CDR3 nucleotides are TGTGCCACCAGCCCGACAGGAACCTACGAGCAGTACTTC. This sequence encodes CATSPTGTYEQYF.

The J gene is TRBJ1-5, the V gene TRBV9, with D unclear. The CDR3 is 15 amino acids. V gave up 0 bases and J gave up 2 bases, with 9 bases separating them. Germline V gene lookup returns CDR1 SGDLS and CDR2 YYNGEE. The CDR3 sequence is CASSVGEFGNQPQHF. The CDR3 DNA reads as TGTGCCAGCAGCGTAGGAGAATTCGGCAATCAGCCCCAGCATTTT.

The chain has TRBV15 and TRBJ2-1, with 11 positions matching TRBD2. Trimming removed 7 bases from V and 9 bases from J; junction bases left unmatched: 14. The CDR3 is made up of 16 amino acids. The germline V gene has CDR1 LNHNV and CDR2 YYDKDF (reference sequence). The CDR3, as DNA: TGTGCCACCATCAAAAGACTAGCGGGACCGGTTGGTGAGCAGTTCTTC. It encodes CATIKRLAGPVGEQFF.

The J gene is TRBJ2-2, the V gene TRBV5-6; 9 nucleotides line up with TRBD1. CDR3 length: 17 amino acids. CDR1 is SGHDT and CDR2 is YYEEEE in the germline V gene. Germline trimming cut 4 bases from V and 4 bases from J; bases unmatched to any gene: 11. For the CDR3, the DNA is TGTGCCAGCAGCCTCCTATCGGGACAGGGTAGCACCGGGGAGCTGTTTTTT. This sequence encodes CASSLLSGQGSTGELFF. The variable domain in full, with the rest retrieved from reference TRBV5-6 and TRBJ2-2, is DAGVTQSPTHLIKTRGQQVTLRCSPKSGHDTVSWYQQALGQGPQFIFQYYEEEERQRGNFPDRFSGHQFPNYSSELNVNALLLGDSALYLCASSLLSGQGSTGELFFGEGSRLTVL.